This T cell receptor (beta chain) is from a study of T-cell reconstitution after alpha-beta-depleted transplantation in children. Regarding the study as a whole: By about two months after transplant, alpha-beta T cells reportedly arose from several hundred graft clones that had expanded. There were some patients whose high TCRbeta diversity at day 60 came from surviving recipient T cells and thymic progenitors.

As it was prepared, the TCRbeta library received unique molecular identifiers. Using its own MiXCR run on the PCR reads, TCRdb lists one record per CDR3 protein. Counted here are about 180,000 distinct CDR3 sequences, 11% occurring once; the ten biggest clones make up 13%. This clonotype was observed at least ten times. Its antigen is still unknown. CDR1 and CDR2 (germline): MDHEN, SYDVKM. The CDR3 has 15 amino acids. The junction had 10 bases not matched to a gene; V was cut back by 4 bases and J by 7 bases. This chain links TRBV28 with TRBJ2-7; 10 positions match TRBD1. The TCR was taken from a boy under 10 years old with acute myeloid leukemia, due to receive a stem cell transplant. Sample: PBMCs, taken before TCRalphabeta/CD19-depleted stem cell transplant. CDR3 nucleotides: TGTGCCAGCAGTTCGGCGGGACAGGGGAAGGGGGAGCAGTACTTC. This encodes CASSSAGQGKGEQYF.